This is a list of T cell receptor beta chains from one sample in a study of T cells expressing NK-cell markers. TCRdb reprocessed the 5' RACE reads and keeps a single row for each CDR3 protein, giving no DNA. The listing contains 350,000 to 500,000 distinct CDR3 sequences. The sample comprised blood T cells: a sorted CD56 or NKG2C T cell subset, CD4+ or CD8+ T cells, or bulk PBMC T cells (not recorded which). These receptor sequences come from a woman between 18 and 70 years old in good health. Each CDR3 is given with its conserved first and last residue.

j_call | v_call | cdr3_aa
TRBJ1-2 | TRBV12-3/TRBV12-4 | CASSFGRGYGYTF
TRBJ1-1 | TRBV25-1 | CASSEWGASNTEAFF
TRBJ1-1 | TRBV5-6 | CASSLRGTGNTEAFF
TRBJ2-1 | TRBV12-3/TRBV12-4 | CASRLYNLAGGYNEQFF
TRBJ2-1 | TRBV4-2 | CASSHESFANEQFF
TRBJ2-2 | TRBV9 | CASSVRRDSMNTGELFF
TRBJ2-3 | TRBV4-3 | CASSQDWGMRDTQYF
TRBJ2-1 | TRBV19 | CASSTLLGAGDHEQFF
TRBJ2-1 | TRBV11-2 | CASREGLAGEGSYNEQFF
TRBJ2-1 | TRBV5-1 | CASSSLAGVNEQFF
TRBJ2-1 | TRBV9 | CASSVGLGAYNEQFF
TRBJ1-5 | TRBV12-3/TRBV12-4 | CASTLGEQPQHF
TRBJ2-7 | TRBV7-2 | CASSLGFSGRGSYEQYF
TRBJ1-3 | TRBV12-3/TRBV12-4 | CASSWGVSGNTIYF
TRBJ2-3 | TRBV18 | CASSSQTSGDTDTQYF
TRBJ1-5 | TRBV5-1 | CASSIRGEDNQPQHF
TRBJ2-3 | TRBV7-2 | CASSYGGLSDTQYF
TRBJ2-7 | TRBV6-1 | CASSRSASYEQYF
TRBJ2-4 | TRBV6-5 | CASSYSPSGEKNIQYF
TRBJ2-1 | TRBV20-1 | CSAISGGGAYNEQFF